This T cell receptor beta chain derives from a study of human T cells and chemical hapten exposure. In its sample, this clonotype was seen a few times. Documented time point: patch test 2, 6 weeks after DPC sensitization. Treatment described: therapeutic diphenylcyclopropenone sensitization with weekly scalp DPC. The V end lost 0 bases, the J end lost 6 bases, and 7 bases lay between the germline ends. Germline V gene sequence: CDR1 SGDLS, CDR2 YYNGEE. The CDR3 sequence is 13 residues long. TCRdb reprocessed the RACE reads via MiXCR and lists one record per CDR3 protein. The profile covers tens of thousands of distinct CDR3 sequences, with 9.5% to 13% appearing a single time and roughly 1.4% taken by the ten largest.

The chain recombines TRBV9 with TRBJ1-5; tentatively, D is TRBD1 (5 bases). The sequencing used whole blood, collected in connection with sensitization to the hapten diphenylcyclopropenone (DPC). The sequence was obtained from a man aged 18 to 29 with alopecia areata. Some clones in this sample may be carry-over from other donors' samples. The CDR3: CASSVGGFQPQHF. The CDR3 bases are TGTGCCAGCAGCGTAGGGGGGTTTCAGCCCCAGCATTTT.